The 9 T cell receptor beta chains given below trace back to one sample, sequenced in a study of molecular identifiers for immune sequencing clone quantification. TCRdb re-called the PCR reads with MiXCR, one entry per CDR3 protein. The profile shows about half a million distinct CDR3 sequences, about 26% of them singletons. Sequencing input: naive CD8+ T cells from blood, with Jurkat cell RNA spiked in. Documented subset: FACS-sorted CD8+CD4-CCR7+CD45RA+ naive T cells. These receptors originate from a human donor in good health. Some libraries in this study had Jurkat cell RNA spiked in.

This clonotype was found many times. The CDR3 nucleotides read TGCAGCGTTGAGGTGGTAACAGACCTCAACGCAGATACGCAGTATTTT. Its protein product is CSVEVVTDLNADTQYF. The chain uses TRBV29-1 and TRBJ2-3; D not resolved. CDR3 length: 16 amino acids. Germline V gene lookup returns CDR1 SQVTM and CDR2 ANQGSEA. Trimming stripped 3 bases from V and 4 bases from J, with 20 bases between.

The genes are TRBV30 and TRBJ2-1; 9 nucleotides line up with TRBD2. J was trimmed by 7 bases and V by 3 bases; bases with no gene match: 10. Per germline, CDR1 GTSNPN and CDR2 SVGIG (reference sequence). The CDR3 length is 15 residues. The CDR3 DNA reads TGTGCCTGGAGCTTTGAGCGGGGGGCCGGGAATGAGCAGTTCTTC. Translating gives CAWSFERGAGNEQFF.

This clonotype was seen ten or more times. The rearrangement links TRBV12-3 or TRBV12-4 to TRBJ2-3, with TRBD2 identical over 8 bases. This CDR3 spans 15 amino acids. V was clipped by 6 bases and J by 2 bases; unmatched bases: 7. The CDR3 nucleotides are TGTGCCAGCAGACGAGAGACTAGCGTCACAGATACGCAGTATTTT. Translating gives CASRRETSVTDTQYF.

Regarding this clonotype: Lacking the conserved final phenylalanine or tryptophan, this CDR3 likely reflects a read error. The chain couples TRBV5-8 to TRBJ1-5; D gene uncertain. V lost 4 bases to trimming and J lost 0 bases, with 14 bases between them. CDR3 length: 16 residues. Looked up from germline, CDR1 is SGHTS and CDR2 is YDEGEE. This CDR3 is CASSLPPPYSNQPQHS. DNA for the CDR3: TGTGCCAGCAGCCTTCCCCCCCCATATAGCAATCAGCCCCAGCATTCT.

This chain connects TRBV19 to TRBJ2-1, with D perhaps matching TRBD2 (5 bases). In germline, CDR1 is LNHDA, CDR2 SQIVND (reference sequence). Trimming cost V 3 bases and J 6 bases, with 9 bases left between them. CDR3 length: 13 amino acids. CDR3 loop: CASSIGRGNEQFF. The CDR3 DNA follows: TGTGCCAGTAGTATTGGTCGGGGCAATGAGCAGTTCTTC.

This clonotype has just a few counts. The chain uses TRBV12-3 or TRBV12-4 and TRBJ1-6; D remains ambiguous. The CDR3 covers 17 residues. V lost 4 bases, J lost 10 bases, and 23 bases lay in between. The CDR3 DNA reads as TGTGCCAGCAGTTCCAGAGAAGTTGGGGTCGCCCGATCACCCCTCCACTTT. It yields the protein CASSSREVGVARSPLHF.

At least ten counts were recorded for this clonotype. V gene TRBV13 combines with J gene TRBJ2-2; a weak D match, TRBD2 (5 bases). This CDR3 comprises 15 residues. The germline V gene encodes CDR1 PRHDT and CDR2 FYEKMQ (reference sequence). Trimming removed 7 bases at V and 5 bases at J, with 17 bases between. CDR3 protein: CASTKRAVGTGELFF. As DNA, the CDR3 is TGTGCCAGCACCAAAAGAGCGGTGGGGACCGGGGAGCTGTTTTTT. Based on the CDR3 plus reference TRBV13 and TRBJ2-2, the full variable domain is AAGVIQSPRHLIKEKRETATLKCYPIPRHDTVYWYQQGPGQDPQFLISFYEKMQSDKGSIPDRFSAQQFSDYHSELNMSSLELGDSALYFCASTKRAVGTGELFFGEGSRLTVL.

The chain combines TRBV4-3 with TRBJ1-6; TRBD1 might be the D (6 bases). V lost 2 bases and J 0 bases, leaving 11 bases between the germline ends. Germline V gives CDR1 LGHNA, CDR2 YSLEER. This CDR3 region has 17 residues. CDR3 sequence reads: CASSQHREFSYNSPLHF. The CDR3 DNA follows: TGCGCCAGCAGCCAACACAGGGAGTTCTCCTATAATTCACCCCTCCACTTT.

V usage is TRBV7-6 and J usage is TRBJ2-3, with D tentatively TRBD1 (5 bases). CDR3 length: 15 amino acids. V was cut by 9 bases and J by 1 base, with 17 bases left in between. CDR1 and CDR2 from the germline V gene are SGHVS and FNYEAQ. The CDR3 region is CASSWGGRGTDTQYF. The CDR3 bases are TGTGCCAGTTCTTGGGGTGGCAGGGGCACAGATACGCAGTATTTT.